This T cell receptor (beta chain) was identified during a study of blood T cell repertoires in COVID-19. Study-wide background: Samples came from the United States, Italy and Spain, spanning acute and convalescent COVID-19. PBMCs, B-cell-depleted T cells, or T cells provided the cDNA or gDNA that made up the material.

In the authors' workflow: Reference gene primer amplification gave estimated nucleated cell counts. Using immunoSEQ multiplex PCR, the repertoire was profiled, and TCRdb retains in-frame clones only, with some absent. V and J calls and clone size follow that table, whereas D and trimming were derived from the DNA. This sample carries roughly 260,000 clones, roughly 90% of them seen once, and the ten largest clones take over 4%. V gave up 2 bases and J gave up 2 bases, with 7 bases separating them. Germline CDR1 is SGHRS and CDR2 is YFSETQ. This CDR3 has 13 amino acids. This TCR derives from a man aged 55 to 69 who had recovered from COVID-19. Sequencing was performed on peripheral blood. The V and J genes are TRBV5-1 and TRBJ1-2, with a weak D call TRBD1 (6 bases). In DNA form, the CDR3 reads TGCGCCAGCAGCTTAGGACAGAACTATGGCTACACCTTC. Translating it yields CASSLGQNYGYTF.